What follows are 29 T cell receptor beta chains derived from one specimen sequenced in a study of vaccination and CD4 T cells after COVID-19. TCRdb re-derived calls from the PCR reads in MiXCR, one entry per CDR3 protein. This table has some 29,000 distinct CDR3 sequences, around 50% appearing once. Stated time point: late sampling 161 to 241 days after vaccination in three convalescent patients. This specimen was CD4+ T cells from blood, taken about 7 months after SARS-CoV-2 vaccination. The receptors originated from a human donor who had recovered from COVID-19.

This chain links TRBV10-3 with TRBJ2-5; the match to TRBD2 covers 14 bases. Germline CDR1 and CDR2: ENHRY and SYGVKD. The CDR3 covers 16 residues. V was pared by 3 bases and J by 3 bases, with 3 bases of the junction left unmatched. CDR3 nucleotide sequence: TGTGCCATCAGTGATCCGGGACTAGCGGGAGAAGAGACCCAGTACTTC. Its protein product is CAISDPGLAGEETQYF.

The chain joins TRBV2 to TRBJ1-5; D ambiguous. Germline V gene lookup returns CDR1 SNHLY and CDR2 FYNNEI. The CDR3 spans 15 residues. V shed 6 bases and J shed 2 bases, with 14 bases lying between them. CDR3: CASSRDLGGNQPQHF. In DNA, the CDR3 is TGTGCCAGCAGCCGCGACCTTGGAGGCAATCAGCCCCAGCATTTT.

This clonotype was counted only a few times. A read error may produce the germline difference seen at one junction end. This chain connects TRBV15 to TRBJ1-1; D is unresolved. Looked up from germline, CDR1 is LNHNV and CDR2 is YYDKDF (reference sequence). The CDR3 is 13 amino acids. The CDR3 protein is CATSRIRNAEAFF. CDR3 DNA: TGTGCCACCAGCAGGATCAGGAACGCTGAAGCTTTCTTT.

This clonotype was seen only a few times. The gene calls are TRBV6-2 or TRBV6-3 and TRBJ2-1, with 9 bases fitting TRBD2. CDR1 is MNHEY, CDR2 SVGEGT, per germline. The CDR3 runs to 14 residues. The V segment lost 5 bases and the J segment 8 bases; nucleotides outside the gene matches: 7. The CDR3 DNA reads as TGTGCCAGCAGTGTTAGCGGGAGCGCCCATGAGCAGTTCTTC. Protein: CASSVSGSAHEQFF.

The V gene is TRBV2, the J gene TRBJ2-3; 9 bases are a match to TRBD1. CDR3 size: 17 residues. After removal of 6 bases from V and 6 bases from J, the junction contained 16 bases not matched to a gene. CDR1 is SNHLY and CDR2 is FYNNEI in the germline V gene. DNA for the CDR3: TGTGCCAGCAGGGCGGGACAGGGAAGGGCGGGAGTGGATACGCAGTATTTT. This encodes CASRAGQGRAGVDTQYF.

The J gene is TRBJ1-5, the V gene TRBV27; D is ambiguous. CDR3 length equals 14 residues. The V end was cut by 6 bases, the J end by 5 bases, with 14 bases between. Germline loops: CDR1 MNHEY, CDR2 SMNVEV (reference sequence). The CDR3 protein is CASSPETGDQPQHF. CDR3 nucleotide sequence: TGTGCCAGCAGCCCCGAAACGGGAGATCAGCCCCAGCATTTT.

This clonotype occurred a few times. The chain combines TRBV6-5 with TRBJ2-5, with a possible D match to TRBD1 (7 bases). CDR3 length: 15 amino acids. The V end was cut by 4 bases, the J end by 5 bases, with 17 bases between. The germline CDR1 and CDR2 sequences are MNHEY and SVGAGI. The DNA of the CDR3 is TGTGCCAGCAGTTCGGACAGGAGGGCCGGGGAGACCCAGTACTTC. Its translation is CASSSDRRAGETQYF.

This clonotype came up a few times. The chain couples TRBV7-2 to TRBJ1-6; TRBD1 might be the D (6 bases). The germline gives CDR1 SGHTA, CDR2 FQGNSA. This CDR3 comprises 14 residues. V lost 1 base and J lost 8, with 9 bases in between. This CDR3 reads CASSLEGGHSPLHF. CDR3 nucleotides: TGTGCCAGCAGCTTAGAAGGGGGACATTCACCCCTCCACTTT. Looking up the rest from reference TRBV7-2 and TRBJ1-6 gives the full variable domain: GAGVSQSPSNKVTEKGKDVELRCDPISGHTALYWYRQSLGQGLEFLIYFQGNSAPDKSGLPSDRFSAERTGGSVSTLTIQRTQQEDSAVYLCASSLEGGHSPLHFGNGTRLTVT.

As to this clonotype: Relative to the germline gene, one junction end is altered; a read error may explain this. The gene calls are TRBV7-2 and TRBJ2-7; 16 bases are a match to TRBD2. The CDR3 is 14 residues long. Germline-derived CDR1 and CDR2 are SGHTA and FQGNSA. CDR3 DNA: TGTGCCAGCAGCTCCGGGACTAGCGGGAGGGAGTTGGACTTC. As protein: CASSSGTSGRELDF.

This clonotype was seen more than once but under ten times. The chain combines TRBV5-5 with TRBJ2-5; the D gene is possibly TRBD2 (6 bases). The V end was cut by 2 bases, the J end by 5 bases, with 10 bases between. Germline values: CDR1 SGHKS, CDR2 YYEKEE (reference sequence). The CDR3 is made up of 13 amino acids. CDR3 sequence: CASSFGTGETQYF. The DNA of the CDR3 is TGTGCCAGCAGCTTTGGGACTGGGGAGACCCAGTACTTC.

This chain links TRBV4-2 with TRBJ1-5, with 10 bases matching TRBD1. The CDR3 runs 18 residues. Germline V CDR1 and CDR2: LGHNA, YNFKEQ. V shed 2 bases, J shed 3 bases, and the junction held 10 bases outside the gene matches. CDR3: CASSQTDRGRPNNQPQHF. The CDR3 bases are TGTGCCAGCAGCCAAACTGACAGGGGGCGACCGAACAATCAGCCCCAGCATTTT.

The chain combines TRBV4-1 with TRBJ2-7; TRBD2 agrees at 7 bases. Trimming at V came to 0 bases and at J to 2 bases, leaving 4 bases not matched to a gene. The CDR3 is made up of 15 amino acids. Germline assignment: CDR1 MGHRA and CDR2 YSYEKL. The CDR3 sequence is CASSQEGREAYEQYF. The CDR3 DNA reads as TGCGCCAGCAGCCAAGAGGGTCGGGAGGCCTACGAGCAGTACTTC.

This chain connects TRBV7-9 to TRBJ2-5; 7 bases are a match to TRBD1. In germline, CDR1 is SEHNR, CDR2 FQNEAQ (reference sequence). This CDR3 region has 15 residues. After removal of 4 bases from V and 0 bases from J, the junction contained 5 bases not matched to a gene. CDR3 loop: CASSSGTVHQETQYF. CDR3 sequence (DNA): TGTGCCAGCAGCTCCGGGACAGTTCACCAAGAGACCCAGTACTTC.

J is TRBJ2-7 and V is TRBV4-1, with TRBD2 matching 11 bases. After removal of 0 bases from V and 4 bases from J, the junction contained 14 bases not matched to a gene. The CDR3 sequence is 19 residues long. Germline V gene lookup returns CDR1 MGHRA and CDR2 YSYEKL. The CDR3 DNA reads TGCGCCAGCAGCCAAGAACGCCTGTTAACTAGCGGGAGTAGTTACGAGCAGTACTTC. This translates into CASSQERLLTSGSSYEQYF.

This chain uses TRBV29-1 with TRBJ1-2; 9 bases map to TRBD1. CDR1 and CDR2 from the germline V gene are SQVTM and ANQGSEA. Germline trimming cut 7 bases from V and 5 bases from J; bases unmatched to any gene: 5. The CDR3 consists of 12 residues. The CDR3: CSAVGQGYGYTF. CDR3 bases: TGCAGCGCGGTAGGACAGGGGTATGGCTACACCTTC.

V usage is TRBV7-9 and J usage is TRBJ2-7; tentatively, D is TRBD2 (5 bases). Trimming took 1 base from V and 6 from J, leaving 19 bases between them. The CDR3 loop spans 16 amino acids. Looked up from germline, CDR1 is SEHNR and CDR2 is FQNEAQ (reference sequence). The chain's CDR3 is CASSLGTGIKSAEQYF. CDR3 in DNA: TGTGCCAGCAGCTTAGGGACGGGAATAAAGTCTGCCGAGCAGTACTTC.

This chain joins TRBV28 and TRBJ2-3, with TRBD2 matching 8 bases. Germline-derived CDR1 and CDR2 are MDHEN and SYDVKM. The CDR3 sequence is 15 residues long. The J segment lost 4 bases and the V segment lost 4 bases, leaving 7 bases of the junction unmatched. The CDR3 sequence is CASSWPAGAPDTQYF. CDR3 sequence (DNA): TGTGCCAGCAGTTGGCCAGCGGGAGCCCCAGATACGCAGTATTTT.

This rearrangement joins TRBV6-1 to TRBJ2-6; 7 nucleotides line up with TRBD1. CDR1 MNHNS and CDR2 SASEGT come from the germline V gene. With V trimmed by 6 bases and J by 3 bases, 11 bases remained unmatched. The CDR3 has 17 residues. CDR3 region: CASSPRDRVGGANVLTF. CDR3 DNA: TGTGCCAGCAGCCCCAGAGACAGGGTAGGTGGGGCCAACGTCCTGACTTTC.

The chain has TRBV6-1 and TRBJ1-5; 8 nucleotides line up with TRBD1. The CDR3 spans 15 residues. CDR1 is MNHNS and CDR2 is SASEGT in the germline V gene. With 6 bases clipped from V and 10 bases from J, the junction kept 14 bases outside the gene matches. CDR3 bases: TGTGCCAGCAGCAGATCGGGACAGGCCTTAGGACCCCAGCATTTT. Encoded protein: CASSRSGQALGPQHF.

This clonotype was observed a handful of times. The chain links TRBV27 to TRBJ1-6; D might be TRBD1 (6 bases). V was trimmed by 1 base and J by 6 bases, leaving 10 bases between them. CDR1 is MNHEY and CDR2 is SMNVEV in the germline V gene (reference sequence). The CDR3 has 15 residues. Written as DNA, the CDR3 is TGTGCCAGCAGTTTATGGGGGGGCGTTAATTCACCCCTCCACTTT. It yields the protein CASSLWGGVNSPLHF.

This clonotype was detected a few times. The chain has TRBV27 and TRBJ1-5; D not certain. Deletions cut 7 bases from V and 1 base from J, with 17 bases between. From germline, CDR1 is MNHEY and CDR2 SMNVEV (reference sequence). CDR3 length equals 16 residues. The CDR3 sequence: CASTPDPYSSNQPQHF. For the CDR3, the DNA is TGTGCCAGCACTCCAGACCCCTACTCGAGCAATCAGCCCCAGCATTTT.

This rearrangement joins TRBV20-1 to TRBJ2-7; tentatively, D is TRBD2 (5 bases). Germline V gene data show CDR1 as DFQATT and CDR2 as SNEGSKA (reference sequence). The CDR3 covers 14 residues. With 3 bases removed from V and 2 bases from J, the gap between germline ends came to 14 bases. CDR3 DNA sequence: TGCAGTGCTAGTAGCGCTAGGTTCCCCTACGAGCAGTACTTC. Translating gives CSASSARFPYEQYF.

The CDR3 spells CASSSDAYEQYF. CDR3 sequence (DNA): TGTGCCAGCAGCTCGGACGCCTACGAGCAGTACTTC. The rearrangement uses TRBV7-9 and TRBJ2-7; D is ambiguous. With 4 bases removed from V and 2 bases from J, the gap between germline ends came to 6 bases. Germline V gene lookup returns CDR1 SEHNR and CDR2 FQNEAQ (reference sequence). CDR3 length: 12 residues.

The chain couples TRBV27 to TRBJ2-5; D gene unclear. CDR3 length: 13 residues. V lost 6 bases, J lost 1 base, and 9 bases lay in between. CDR1 is MNHEY, CDR2 SMNVEV, per germline (reference sequence). The CDR3 loop reads CASSLNTQETQYF. DNA of the CDR3: TGTGCCAGCAGCCTGAACACCCAAGAGACCCAGTACTTC.

V and J are TRBV10-3 and TRBJ1-5, with D hard to call. From germline, CDR1 is ENHRY and CDR2 SYGVKD. This CDR3 spans 14 amino acids. Trimming took off 2 bases at V and 7 bases at J, with 12 bases between the two ends. CDR3 DNA: TGTGCCATCAGTGAGGCCCTGGAGGCCCAGCCCCAGCATTTT. Its protein product is CAISEALEAQPQHF.

There are a few counts of this clonotype. The CDR3 DNA reads TGTGCCAGCAGCTCTGCCGGGAGCAATCAGCCCCAGCATTTT. Translation gives CASSSAGSNQPQHF. This sequence joins TRBV7-9 and TRBJ1-5, with unresolved D. The CDR3 length is 14 residues. Germline CDR1 reads SEHNR; CDR2 reads FQNEAQ (reference sequence). V lost 4 bases, J lost 1 base, and 8 bases lay in between.

This clonotype appeared a few times. The chain uses TRBV7-9 and TRBJ1-5; D not resolved. Trimming left V 5 bases short and J 1 base short, with 9 bases between. CDR3 length equals 14 residues. Germline V gene sequence: CDR1 SEHNR, CDR2 FQNEAQ (reference sequence). Here the CDR3 reads CASSREGSNQPQHF. The CDR3 coding sequence is TGTGCCAGCAGCCGTGAGGGAAGCAATCAGCCCCAGCATTTT.

J is TRBJ2-1 and V is TRBV28, with 11 bases lining up with TRBD2. Per germline, CDR1 MDHEN and CDR2 SYDVKM. This CDR3 is 16 amino acids long. V was pared by 5 bases and J by 9 bases, with 12 bases of the junction left unmatched. For the CDR3, the DNA is TGTGCCAGCAGTCACCAAATAGCGGGAGGGCCTTTTGAGCAGTTCTTC. Amino acid sequence: CASSHQIAGGPFEQFF. Together with reference TRBV28 and TRBJ2-1, the CDR3 gives the full variable domain: DVKVTQSSRYLVKRTGEKVFLECVQDMDHENMFWYRQDPGLGLRLIYFSYDVKMKEKGDIPEGYSVSREKKERFSLILESASTNQTSMYLCASSHQIAGGPFEQFFGPGTRLTVL.

The chain is built from TRBV20-1 and TRBJ1-5, with D unclear. V lost 7 bases and J lost 2, with 9 bases in between. The CDR3 is 12 amino acids. The V gene's germline CDR1 is DFQATT and CDR2 SNEGSKA (reference sequence). The CDR3 DNA reads TGCAGTGTTTTATCGGGCAATCAGCCCCAGCATTTT. This encodes CSVLSGNQPQHF.